This record covers a single TCR beta chain. The antigen is undetermined. Other DNA sequences from this sample encode an identical CDR3 as well. Original analysis: ImmunoSEQ output held junction-only sequences without quality scores, so filtering differed. Sequencing was performed with immunoSEQ multiplex PCR; in TCRdb, only in-frame clones are kept and a portion is missing. V, J and clone size are those of that table, while D and trimming were read from the DNA. The table includes over a million clones, roughly 96% detected once. This specimen belongs to a study of shared clonotypes between healthy human individuals. Study-level points and caveats: Clonotypes shared by all four sorted-subset donors had higher generation probabilities than non-shared clonotypes.

The authors divided CD4+ cells into CD45RA+ naive and CD45RA-negative memory subsets. Between the trimmed V and J ends, which lost 4 bases and 0 bases, there was a span of 11 bases. The germline V gene has CDR1 SGDLS and CDR2 YYNGEE. This CDR3 has 14 residues. This sequence joins TRBV9 and TRBJ2-7; D is possibly TRBD2 (6 bases). The receptor comes from a man in his thirties or forties in good health. The sequenced sample was naive CD4+ T cells sorted from blood. Subset denoted: CD45RA+ positively selected. The CDR3 sequence: CASSPGTSSYEQYF. The CDR3 DNA sequence: TGTGCCAGCAGCCCCGGGACTTCCTCCTACGAGCAGTACTTC.